This T cell receptor (beta chain) derives from a study of cytomegalovirus exposure and HLA in healthy donors. Findings of the study overall: Most TCR sequences showed up rarely, but some public TCRs showed up in many donors. Researchers catalogued over 150 TCR beta chains as cytomegalovirus-associated. Specific recognition of CMV antigens was confirmed in vitro for a few chains (all CMV-associated).

Libraries were prepared by immunoSEQ multiplex PCR; TCRdb keeps only in-frame clonotypes and omits some of them. Of roughly 79,000 clones listed, approximately 93% are singletons. The CDR3 runs to 13 residues. Worth noting for this clone: The target antigen is unknown.

Sequenced sample: PBMCs. The V gene is TRBV21-1, the J gene TRBJ2-5; no DNA check was done on the table's D call, TRBD2. TRBV21-1 is a known pseudogene. The clonotype was recovered from a man younger than 30 in good health and CMV-seronegative. CDR3 nucleotides: TGTGCCAGCACTAGGGGGGGGCCGGAGACCCAGTACTTC. It yields the protein CASTRGGPETQYF.